This TCR beta chain was obtained from a study of blood T cell repertoires in COVID-19. Assay: immunoSEQ multiplex PCR; the TCRdb copy retains only in-frame clones and omits some. The table has 50,000 or so clones, more than 80% seen once. V shed 6 bases and J shed 2 bases, with 7 bases lying between them. Per the germline V gene, CDR1 is MNHEY and CDR2 is SMNVEV (reference sequence). This CDR3 has 12 amino acids. The sequenced sample was peripheral blood. This chain uses TRBV27 with TRBJ1-1; tentative D call: TRBD1 (5 bases). This clonotype originated in a human donor with active COVID-19. The donor label of this sample is uncertain. DNA for the CDR3: TGTGCCAGCAGAGGGGCAAACACTGAAGCTTTCTTT. Protein: CASRGANTEAFF.